This TCR beta chain came from a study of T-cell reconstitution after alpha-beta-depleted transplantation in children. Notes on the study in general: At around two months after transplant, the alpha-beta T cells were reportedly derived from several hundred expanded clones that came from non-depleted graft cells. In some patients, recipient T cells and intrathymic progenitors surviving conditioning explained high day-60 diversity. From newly produced T cells came most of the T-cell counts and diversity one year after transplant.

The CDR3 sequence is 14 residues long. With 0 bases clipped from V and 3 bases from J, the junction kept 0 bases outside the gene matches. The germline CDR1 and CDR2 sequences are SGHRS and YFSETQ. On this clonotype itself: Its antigen remains unidentified.

For TCRbeta, the library was prepared with unique molecular identifiers. TCRdb recomputed calls from the PCR reads with MiXCR, one row per CDR3 protein. The sample consists of some 290,000 distinct CDR3 sequences, 23% of them appearing once. Sequences were derived from PBMCs, mostly from graft donor cells, sampled 180 days after TCRalphabeta/CD19-depleted stem cell transplant. This chain connects TRBV5-1 to TRBJ2-5; 9 nucleotides align to TRBD1. This TCR derives from a male patient under 18 who had a stem cell transplant for acute lymphoblastic leukemia, so the T cells may come from the graft donor. The CDR3 DNA reads as TGCGCCAGCAGCTTGGGGACAGGGGAAGAGACCCAGTACTTC. Amino acid sequence: CASSLGTGEETQYF. Variable domain in full (rest from reference TRBV5-1 and TRBJ2-5): KAGVTQTPRYLIKTRGQQVTLSCSPISGHRSVSWYQQTPGQGLQFLFEYFSETQRNKGNFPGRFSGRQFSNSRSEMNVSTLELGDSALYLCASSLGTGEETQYFGPGTRLLVL.